This T cell receptor (beta chain) is from a study of regulatory T cells in long-lasting Graves disease. Study information: Persistent Graves' disease required over 5 years of antithyroid drugs and positive TSH receptor antibodies.

Time point given: persistent/refractory GD, antithyroid drugs over 5 years with positive TRAb. RNA isolated from PBMCs was used to make the TCR library. As collected, the peripheral blood samples measured roughly 10 milliliters each and went into EDTA tubes. Germline loops: CDR1 SGHTA, CDR2 FQGNSA. The CDR3 extends over 17 amino acids. Trimming removed 5 bases from V and 0 bases from J, with 20 bases in between. Sequencing libraries for TCR beta were prepared with iRepertoire HTBI primers and Arm-PCR of CDR3 regions. As processed by the authors: Gene usage covered over 55 TRBV and 11 to 15 TRBJ segments. TCRdb recomputed calls from the multiplex PCR reads with MiXCR, one row per CDR3 protein. V and J calls and clone size were set by TCRdb, not the authors. There are 400,000 to 600,000 distinct CDR3 sequences in the sample; 20% to 25% occur only once, and over 6% lies in the top ten. Worth noting for this clonotype: This could be a read error, since a much larger clone is one nucleotide away.

The sequence was obtained from a female donor with Graves disease. The chain combines TRBV7-2 with TRBJ2-7; D remains ambiguous. The specimen comprised peripheral blood mononuclear cells (PBMCs), sampled when the disease was refractory, from a patient treated with antithyroid drugs. CDR3 region: CASSQGLVPKGSYEQYF. The DNA for the CDR3 is TGTGCCAGCAGCCAAGGGTTAGTGCCAAAGGGCTCCTACGAGCAGTACTTC. The variable domain in full, completed from reference TRBV7-2 and TRBJ2-7, reads GAGVSQSPSNKVTEKGKDVELRCDPISGHTALYWYRQSLGQGLEFLIYFQGNSAPDKSGLPSDRFSAERTGGSVSTLTIQRTQQEDSAVYLCASSQGLVPKGSYEQYFGPGTRLTVT.